This is a list of T cell receptor beta chains from one sample in a study of blood T cell repertoires in COVID-19. Profiling relied on immunoSEQ multiplex PCR, and the TCRdb table lists in-frame clones only, not all of them. The sample carries approximately 230,000 clones, about nine tenths recorded once. The sequencing sample was made of peripheral blood. The receptors come from a woman aged 25 to 39 with COVID-19, enrolled during active disease. CDR3s leave out the opening cysteine and the closing phenylalanine or tryptophan. Each record gives: CDR3 protein, V gene.

CDR3aa: ARSSGQPPRGYT
v_gene: TRBV7-5

CDR3aa: ASSLVVSGANVLT
v_gene: TRBV11-2

CDR3aa: ASSLEAGVTDTQY
v_gene: TRBV11-3

CDR3aa: ASSLLYLLGGPTDTQY
v_gene: TRBV28

CDR3aa: ASSIGLADQETQY
v_gene: TRBV19

CDR3aa: ASSQARGSGETQY
v_gene: TRBV3-1/TRBV3-2

CDR3aa: ASSFSGRETDTQY
v_gene: TRBV11-2

CDR3aa: AISEYRGGNQPQH
v_gene: TRBV10-3

CDR3aa: ASSYVGLVKGDEQF
v_gene: TRBV6-2/TRBV6-3

CDR3aa: ASRTSGGFNEQF
v_gene: TRBV10-2

CDR3aa: ASSLTPDTQY
v_gene: TRBV11-3

CDR3aa: ASSQEPGNTEAF
v_gene: TRBV4-1

CDR3aa: ASNNRAGNTEAF
v_gene: TRBV6-5

CDR3aa: ASSSPGQGETQY
v_gene: TRBV13

CDR3aa: ASSLGTSGVATEQY
v_gene: TRBV5-1

CDR3aa: SDRIQGEETQY
v_gene: TRBV29-1

CDR3aa: ASSQDLPGQKETQY
v_gene: TRBV4-3

CDR3aa: ATNFRQGAGETGELF
v_gene: TRBV27

CDR3aa: ASSEVGVQYNEQF
v_gene: TRBV2

CDR3aa: ASSLMANTEAF
v_gene: TRBV5-1

CDR3aa: SVVSDTEAF
v_gene: TRBV29-1

CDR3aa: ASSRPPSKF
v_gene: TRBV5-4

CDR3aa: ASRGSYNSPLH
v_gene: TRBV27

CDR3aa: ASSLEQQGVAF
v_gene: TRBV7-9

CDR3aa: ASSRPDRGLEQY
v_gene: TRBV28

CDR3aa: ASSIVLRSNQPQH
v_gene: TRBV19

CDR3aa: ASSPNRRGGTASYGYT
v_gene: TRBV3-1/TRBV3-2

CDR3aa: ASRDSYGYT
v_gene: TRBV2

CDR3aa: ASSLMGDGQPQH
v_gene: TRBV5-6

CDR3aa: ASSRTTGYEQY
v_gene: TRBV7-2

CDR3aa: SGGRGRLYNEQF
v_gene: TRBV29-1

CDR3aa: AISRGGQPAF
v_gene: TRBV10-3

CDR3aa: ASSLDRGFYGYT
v_gene: TRBV21-1

CDR3aa: SSPDSITIGYT
v_gene: TRBV29-1

CDR3aa: ASSLVASGRNGYT
v_gene: TRBV7-2

CDR3aa: ATSSGTVNTGELF
v_gene: TRBV24-1

CDR3aa: ASSPRPGLAEASTDTQY
v_gene: TRBV9

CDR3aa: ASSFFRLAKADTQY
v_gene: TRBV5-4

CDR3aa: ASSFSGYQETQY
v_gene: TRBV27

CDR3aa: ASSLRADTQY
v_gene: TRBV11-2

CDR3aa: ASSSTGSGPQH
v_gene: TRBV12-3/TRBV12-4

CDR3aa: ASSVDWLAGHQETQY
v_gene: TRBV9

CDR3aa: ASSPQPGATNEKLF
v_gene: TRBV18

CDR3aa: ASSLGQGAILVTEAF
v_gene: TRBV5-4